The 10 T cell receptor beta chains given below trace back to one sample, sequenced in a study of blood T cell repertoires in COVID-19. Generated by immunoSEQ multiplex PCR, the TCRdb table keeps only in-frame clones and is missing some. The sample holds approximately 210,000 clones; approximately 84% are singletons and the top ten take 15%. The sample was PBMCs or T cells enriched from blood (not recorded which). Receptor source: a man between 40 and 49 years old who had recovered from COVID-19.

The CDR3 here is CASSERTGGYGYTF. Here the CDR3 DNA reads TGCGCCAGCAGCGAGAGGACAGGGGGGTATGGCTACACCTTC. This sequence joins TRBV5-1 and TRBJ1-2, with 10 nucleotides matching TRBD1. The germline gives CDR1 SGHRS, CDR2 YFSETQ. V lost 4 bases to trimming and J lost 5 bases; unmatched junction nucleotides: 5. This CDR3 has 14 amino acids.

This chain connects TRBV5-1 to TRBJ2-2, with D perhaps TRBD2 (6 bases). V was shortened by 4 bases and J by 4 bases, with 17 bases between the two germline ends. Germline CDR1 reads SGHRS; CDR2 reads YFSETQ. This CDR3 is 16 amino acids long. The CDR3 region is CASSAGNSGFTGELFF. Here the CDR3 DNA reads TGCGCCAGCAGCGCAGGAAATAGCGGATTCACCGGGGAGCTGTTTTTT.

This clone has only a few counts. The chain recombines TRBV9 with TRBJ1-1; tentatively, D is TRBD1 (5 bases). The V end lost 0 bases, the J end lost 7 bases, and 13 bases lay between the germline ends. Germline CDR1 and CDR2: SGDLS and YYNGEE. This CDR3 has 14 residues. The CDR3 here is CASSVVPGGGEAFF. In nucleotides, the CDR3 is TGTGCCAGCAGCGTAGTACCTGGGGGAGGTGAAGCTTTCTTT.

CDR3 region: CASSLPGGYGYTF. As DNA, the CDR3 is TGTGCCAGCAGTTTACCTGGCGGGTATGGCTACACCTTC. The chain employs TRBV27 and TRBJ1-2; D is undetermined. Trimming took off 2 bases at V and 5 bases at J, with 9 bases between the two ends. This CDR3 has 13 residues. Germline V gene sequence: CDR1 MNHEY, CDR2 SMNVEV (reference sequence).

V and J are TRBV19 and TRBJ1-2, with a possible D match to TRBD1 (5 bases). V gave up 7 bases and J gave up 8 bases, with 14 bases separating them. This CDR3 is 12 amino acids long. CDR1 is LNHDA, CDR2 SQIVND, per germline (reference sequence). The CDR3: CASTLTSGGYTF. CDR3 bases: TGTGCCAGTACTCTTACATCAGGGGGCTACACCTTC.

The J gene is TRBJ2-7, the V gene TRBV2; maybe TRBD2 (5 bases). Deletions cut 6 bases from V and 9 bases from J, with 21 bases between. Germline values: CDR1 SNHLY, CDR2 FYNNEI. The length of the CDR3 is 14 residues. The CDR3 loop reads CASSKPGPGSGQYF. The DNA for the CDR3 is TGTGCCAGCAGCAAACCGGGCCCGGGGTCTGGGCAGTACTTC.

The chain employs TRBV7-2 and TRBJ1-2; tentatively, D is TRBD1 (6 bases). The CDR3 covers 14 residues. Per the germline V gene, CDR1 is SGHTA and CDR2 is FQGNSA. V was clipped by 3 bases and J by 4 bases, with 12 bases between them. For the CDR3, the DNA is TGTGCCAGCAGCTTCCGTGAAGGGGGCTATGGCTACACCTTC. It specifies CASSFREGGYGYTF.

The V call is TRBV12-3 or TRBV12-4, the J call TRBJ1-1; TRBD1 matches at 7 bases. J gave up 3 bases and V 2 bases, and 0 bases lay outside the gene matches. CDR3 length: 13 amino acids. The CDR3 spells CASSLQGDTEAFF. CDR3 nucleotide sequence: TGTGCCAGCAGTTTACAGGGGGACACTGAAGCTTTCTTT.

This clone was observed a handful of times. The chain carries TRBV9 and TRBJ2-5; TRBD1 agrees at 8 bases. From germline, CDR1 is SGDLS and CDR2 YYNGEE. The CDR3 length is 15 residues. The ends lost 0 bases at V and 3 bases at J; junction bases unmatched: 4. The CDR3, as DNA: TGTGCCAGCAGCGTAGGGGTGGACAGGGAAGAGACCCAGTACTTC. It is translated as CASSVGVDREETQYF.

The V and J genes are TRBV7-8 and TRBJ2-1; D possibly corresponds to TRBD1 (5 bases). Trimming removed 5 bases at V and 9 bases at J, with 14 bases between. The germline V gene has CDR1 SGHVS and CDR2 FQNEAQ. The CDR3 contains 13 residues. Here the CDR3 DNA reads TGTGCCAGCAGCCTGGGGCCCTTTCTTGAGCAGTTCTTC. Protein product: CASSLGPFLEQFF.